This T cell receptor beta chain was recorded in a study of PD-1 blockade in classical Hodgkin lymphoma. V shed 3 bases and J shed 7 bases, with 7 bases lying between them. CDR3 length equals 12 residues. CDR1 MRHNA and CDR2 SNTAGT come from the germline V gene. Details on this clone: What it recognizes is unknown.

Profiling relied on immunoSEQ multiplex PCR, and the TCRdb table lists in-frame clones only, not all of them. The table shows under 30,000 clones, with 82% occurring only once. Each patient relapsed following autologous stem cell transplantation, and prior brentuximab vedotin exposure differed. Regarding the study as a whole: Reports described newly diagnosed patients as having lower baseline TCR diversity than healthy donors. For complete responders, baseline diversity was comparable to that of newly diagnosed patients. CD8+ TCR diversity did not rise significantly by C4D1, unlike CD4+. What caused the repertoire differences, perhaps disease activity or prior therapy, remains undefined.

Sequencing was performed on peripheral blood mononuclear cells (PBMCs), taken before the second cycle of nivolumab. The receptor was derived from a human donor with classical Hodgkin lymphoma. The gene calls are TRBV6-4 and TRBJ2-1, with unresolved D. The CDR3 protein is CASSESKNEQFF. In DNA, the CDR3 is TGTGCCAGCAGTGAATCCAAGAATGAGCAGTTCTTC.